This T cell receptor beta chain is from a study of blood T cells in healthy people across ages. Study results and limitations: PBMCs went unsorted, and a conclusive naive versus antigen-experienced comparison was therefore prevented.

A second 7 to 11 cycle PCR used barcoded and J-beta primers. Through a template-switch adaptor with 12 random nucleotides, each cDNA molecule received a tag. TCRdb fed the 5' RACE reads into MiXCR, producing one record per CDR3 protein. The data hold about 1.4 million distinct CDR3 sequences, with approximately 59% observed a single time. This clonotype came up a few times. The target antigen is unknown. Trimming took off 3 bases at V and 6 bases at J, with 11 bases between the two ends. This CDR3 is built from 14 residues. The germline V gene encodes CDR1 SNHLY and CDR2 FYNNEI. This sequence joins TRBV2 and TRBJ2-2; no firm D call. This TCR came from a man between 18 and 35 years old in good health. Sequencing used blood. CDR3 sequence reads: CASSERTIPGELFF. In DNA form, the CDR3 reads TGTGCCAGCAGTGAGAGAACAATACCCGGGGAGCTGTTTTTT. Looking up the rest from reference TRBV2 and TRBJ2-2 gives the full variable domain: EPEVTQTPSHQVTQMGQEVILRCVPISNHLYFYWYRQILGQKVEFLVSFYNNEISEKSEIFDDQFSVERPDGSNFTLKIRSTKLEDSAMYFCASSERTIPGELFFGEGSRLTVL.